The 19 T cell receptor beta chains listed next were all sequenced from one sample in a study of blood T cell repertoires in COVID-19. The protocol was immunoSEQ multiplex PCR, while the TCRdb copy is restricted to in-frame clones and leaves out a portion. The profile shows hundreds of thousands of clones, around 90% of them singletons. The sample comprised PBMCs or T cells enriched from blood (not recorded which). These receptor sequences come from a woman aged 40 to 50 with acute COVID-19.

This chain links TRBV14 with TRBJ2-3; D is possibly TRBD1 (5 bases). The CDR3 has 16 residues. Germline-derived CDR1 and CDR2 are SGHDN and FVKESK. V was cut by 6 bases and J by 4 bases, with 20 bases left in between. The CDR3 nucleotides are TGTGCCAGCAGGTCGCCGACAGAACTTTCTCCAGATACGCAGTATTTT. Its protein is CASRSPTELSPDTQYF.

This chain joins TRBV5-6 and TRBJ1-1, with D possibly matching TRBD1 (5 bases). Trimming removed 4 bases at V and 1 base at J, with 23 bases between. The CDR3 sequence is 18 residues long. Germline loops: CDR1 SGHDT, CDR2 YYEEEE. As DNA, the CDR3 is TGTGCCAGCAGCCAAATTAAGTTACAGGTCCCGGCGAACACTGAAGCTTTCTTT. Its protein is CASSQIKLQVPANTEAFF.

This chain links TRBV28 with TRBJ2-7, with D maybe TRBD1 (6 bases). CDR3 size: 14 residues. Germline-derived CDR1 and CDR2 are MDHEN and SYDVKM. Trimming pared 9 bases from V and 1 base from J, leaving 16 bases between. The chain's CDR3 is CASSRPGQSYEQYF. For the CDR3, the DNA is TGTGCCAGTTCGAGGCCCGGACAGTCCTACGAGCAGTACTTC. Supplemented by reference TRBV28 and TRBJ2-7, the full variable domain reads DVKVTQSSRYLVKRTGEKVFLECVQDMDHENMFWYRQDPGLGLRLIYFSYDVKMKEKGDIPEGYSVSREKKERFSLILESASTNQTSMYLCASSRPGQSYEQYFGPGTRLTVT.

V usage is TRBV2 and J usage is TRBJ1-4; the D gene is possibly TRBD1 (5 bases). CDR1 and CDR2 (germline): SNHLY, FYNNEI. With 2 bases removed from V and 6 bases from J, the gap between germline ends came to 10 bases. This CDR3 is 14 amino acids long. CDR3 region: CASSELGVYEKLFF. CDR3 DNA: TGTGCCAGCAGTGAATTAGGGGTGTATGAAAAACTGTTTTTT.

The V call is TRBV19, the J call TRBJ1-3, with 9 bases matching TRBD1. V was clipped by 7 bases and J by 0 bases; unmatched bases: 1. This CDR3 has 14 residues. In germline, CDR1 is LNHDA, CDR2 SQIVND (reference sequence). The CDR3 bases are TGTGCCAGTAAGGACAGGGGCTCTGGAAACACCATATATTTT. Its protein is CASKDRGSGNTIYF.

The rearrangement uses TRBV5-8 and TRBJ2-1; 10 nucleotides align to TRBD2. The CDR3 has 15 residues. Losses at the gene ends were 2 bases for V and 9 bases for J; bases not matched to a gene: 8. The germline gives CDR1 SGHTS, CDR2 YDEGEE. The CDR3 sequence is CASSFRSSGGGEQFF. Written as DNA, the CDR3 is TGTGCCAGCAGCTTTAGGTCTAGCGGGGGTGGTGAGCAGTTCTTC.

This clone was recorded a few times. This sequence joins TRBV2 and TRBJ1-1, with a possible D match to TRBD1 (6 bases). The V end was cut by 2 bases, the J end by 0 bases, with 22 bases between. The germline gives CDR1 SNHLY, CDR2 FYNNEI. This CDR3 region has 19 residues. CDR3 DNA sequence: TGTGCCAGCAGTGAAAGGGGGTACAGGGACGGTGAAATGAACACTGAAGCTTTCTTT. The encoded protein is CASSERGYRDGEMNTEAFF.

This chain connects TRBV19 to TRBJ1-4; D is perhaps TRBD1 (5 bases). Germline loops: CDR1 LNHDA, CDR2 SQIVND (reference sequence). The ends were cut back, 6 bases at V and 4 bases at J, with 9 bases in the middle. The CDR3 covers 13 residues. CDR3 in DNA: TGTGCCAGTAGGCGGGACGGTAATGAAAAACTGTTTTTT. Encoded protein: CASRRDGNEKLFF.

The J gene is TRBJ2-3, the V gene TRBV9; 7 bases are shared with TRBD2. From germline, CDR1 is SGDLS and CDR2 YYNGEE. V lost 0 bases and J lost 0; bases outside the gene matches: 7. This CDR3 has 17 residues. The CDR3 spells CASSVDGGSASTDTQYF. For the CDR3, the DNA is TGTGCCAGCAGCGTAGACGGGGGGTCCGCTAGCACAGATACGCAGTATTTT.

This rearrangement joins TRBV3-1 (or the pseudogene TRBV3-2) to TRBJ1-2, with 10 bases fitting TRBD1. J lost 6 bases, V lost 3 bases, and 7 bases had no gene match. This CDR3 spans 15 amino acids. Germline values: CDR1 LGHDT, CDR2 YNNKEL (reference sequence). CDR3 nucleotide sequence: TGTGCCAGCAGCCACGCCGACAGGGGGCTTCATGGCTACACCTTC. Amino acids: CASSHADRGLHGYTF.

The rearrangement uses TRBV7-9 and TRBJ2-7; tentative D call: TRBD1 (7 bases). Deletions cut 7 bases from V and 4 bases from J, with 17 bases between. Germline assignment: CDR1 SEHNR and CDR2 FQNEAQ (reference sequence). The CDR3 loop spans 14 amino acids. The CDR3 DNA is TGTGCCAGCAATCTATTGGCAGGGGGGTACGAGCAGTACTTC. Its translation is CASNLLAGGYEQYF. The full variable domain, with the rest looked up from reference TRBV7-9 and TRBJ2-7, is DTGVSQNPRHKITKRGQNVTFRCDPISEHNRLYWYRQTLGQGPEFLTYFQNEAQLEKSRLLSDRFSAERPKGSFSTLEIQRTEQGDSAMYLCASNLLAGGYEQYFGPGTRLTVT.

The gene calls are TRBV7-9 and TRBJ2-7, with D perhaps TRBD1 (5 bases). The V gene's germline CDR1 is SEHNR and CDR2 FQNEAQ (reference sequence). This CDR3 has 15 residues. V was clipped by 3 bases and J by 2 bases, with 14 bases between them. Here the CDR3 reads CASSLGGAGPYEQYF. In DNA form, the CDR3 reads TGTGCCAGCAGCTTGGGTGGGGCAGGCCCCTACGAGCAGTACTTC. The full variable domain, completed using reference TRBV7-9 and TRBJ2-7, is DTGVSQNPRHKITKRGQNVTFRCDPISEHNRLYWYRQTLGQGPEFLTYFQNEAQLEKSRLLSDRFSAERPKGSFSTLEIQRTEQGDSAMYLCASSLGGAGPYEQYFGPGTRLTVT.

The rearrangement joins TRBV19 to TRBJ2-3, with 11 bases fitting TRBD2. J gave up 5 bases and V 4 bases, and 11 bases lay outside the gene matches. The CDR3 contains 17 residues. Germline CDR1 reads LNHDA; CDR2 reads SQIVND (reference sequence). The CDR3 region is CASSTYLAGGPGDTQYF. DNA for the CDR3: TGTGCCAGTAGTACCTACTTAGCGGGGGGGCCAGGAGATACGCAGTATTTT.

The rearrangement joins TRBV27 to TRBJ1-5; D is perhaps TRBD1 (5 bases). Germline-derived CDR1 and CDR2 are MNHEY and SMNVEV (reference sequence). This CDR3 comprises 17 residues. V lost 6 bases and J 5 bases, leaving 23 bases between the germline ends. The DNA for the CDR3 is TGTGCCAGCAGCCTTCCCCTTCGGGGGGTGGGTGATCAGCCCCAGCATTTT. Its translation is CASSLPLRGVGDQPQHF.

This rearrangement joins TRBV10-2 to TRBJ1-1; 9 nucleotides line up with TRBD1. CDR1 WSHSY and CDR2 SAAADI come from the germline V gene. The CDR3 totals 17 residues. Trimming at V came to 3 bases and at J to 5 bases, leaving 13 bases not matched to a gene. CDR3 loop: CASSDNRGRTGKTEAFF. CDR3 nucleotide sequence: TGCGCCAGCAGTGATAACAGGGGGCGGACGGGAAAAACTGAAGCTTTCTTT.

The rearrangement links TRBV6-5 to TRBJ1-1, with D unclear. The germline CDR1 and CDR2 sequences are MNHEY and SVGAGI. V was cut by 6 bases and J by 1 base, with 15 bases left in between. CDR3 length equals 15 residues. CDR3 amino acids: CASSPRGLQNTEAFF. The CDR3 DNA sequence: TGTGCCAGCAGCCCCCGCGGACTCCAGAACACTGAAGCTTTCTTT.

The genes are TRBV11-2 and TRBJ2-3, with 8 positions matching TRBD1. The CDR3 has 15 amino acids. The ends lost 1 base at V and 6 bases at J; junction bases unmatched: 6. Germline values: CDR1 SGHAT, CDR2 FQNNGV. CDR3 sequence (DNA): TGTGCCAGCAGCTTAGCGGAGGACAGGGCGGATACGCAGTATTTT. Residues: CASSLAEDRADTQYF.

The rearrangement joins TRBV2 to TRBJ2-1, with D unclear. CDR3 length: 13 amino acids. Between the trimmed V and J ends, which lost 7 bases and 4 bases, there was a span of 11 bases. Germline V gives CDR1 SNHLY, CDR2 FYNNEI. The CDR3 DNA reads TGTGCCAGCAAGGCAGAGACTTACAATGAGCAGTTCTTC. It codes for CASKAETYNEQFF.

The chain recombines TRBV21-1 with TRBJ2-1; TRBD1 is the table's D call, not checked against the DNA. TRBV21-1 is given as a pseudogene. This CDR3 spans 12 amino acids. CDR3 sequence reads: CASSRTIDEQFF. For the CDR3, the DNA is TGTGCCAGCAGCAGGACAATTGATGAGCAGTTCTTC.